This T cell receptor beta chain derives from a study of T cells in Graves' hyperthyroidism and ophthalmopathy. Study-level background: It was at initial diagnosis, before any treatment, that peripheral blood was collected.

In its sample, this clonotype was seen a few times. The CDR3 is 15 amino acids. Trimming at V came to 2 bases and at J to 5 bases, leaving 7 bases not matched to a gene. Per the germline V gene, CDR1 is DFQATT and CDR2 is SNEGSKA (reference sequence). The study defined stable Graves' hyperthyroidism as no ophthalmopathy progression within 18 months. Researchers barred patients who had uncontrolled infection, other autoimmune disease, pregnancy or lactation. Regions amplified from RNA transcripts were the TCR beta CDR3 regions. The HTBI primer set served for first-round RT-PCR of the TCR CDR3. TCRdb reprocessed the multiplex PCR reads with MiXCR, giving one entry per CDR3 protein. The table lists 300,000 to 450,000 distinct CDR3 sequences, about 25% of them singletons.

Sequenced sample: blood. The sequence derives from a man over 45 with Graves' hyperthyroidism. The gene calls are TRBV20-1 and TRBJ2-3; 10 nucleotides align to TRBD2. CDR3 region: CSARLAGAYRDTQYF. The CDR3 bases are TGCAGTGCTAGACTAGCGGGAGCTTATAGAGATACGCAGTATTTT.